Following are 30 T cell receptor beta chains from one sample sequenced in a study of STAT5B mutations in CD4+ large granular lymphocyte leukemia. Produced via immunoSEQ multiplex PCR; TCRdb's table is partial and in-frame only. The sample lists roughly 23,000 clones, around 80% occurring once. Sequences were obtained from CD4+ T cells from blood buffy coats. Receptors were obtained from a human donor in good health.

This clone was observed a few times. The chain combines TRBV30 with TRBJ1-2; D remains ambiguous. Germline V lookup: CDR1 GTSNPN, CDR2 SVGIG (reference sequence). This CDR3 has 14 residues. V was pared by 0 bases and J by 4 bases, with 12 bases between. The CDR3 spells CAWSVQTEGYGYTF. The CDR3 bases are TGTGCCTGGAGTGTACAGACCGAGGGCTATGGCTACACCTTC.

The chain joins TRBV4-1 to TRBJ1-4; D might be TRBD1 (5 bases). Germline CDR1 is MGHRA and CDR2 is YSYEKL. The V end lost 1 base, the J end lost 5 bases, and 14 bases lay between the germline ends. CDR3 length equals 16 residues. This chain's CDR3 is CASSQGMGRTNEKLFF. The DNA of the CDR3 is TGCGCCAGCAGCCAAGGGATGGGCAGGACAAATGAAAAACTGTTTTTT.

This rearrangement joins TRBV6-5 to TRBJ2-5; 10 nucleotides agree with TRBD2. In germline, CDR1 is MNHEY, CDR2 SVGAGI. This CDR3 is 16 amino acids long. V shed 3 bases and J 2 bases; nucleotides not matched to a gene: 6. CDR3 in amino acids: CASSYRSSGSQETQYF. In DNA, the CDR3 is TGTGCCAGCAGTTATCGGTCTAGCGGGAGTCAAGAGACCCAGTACTTC.

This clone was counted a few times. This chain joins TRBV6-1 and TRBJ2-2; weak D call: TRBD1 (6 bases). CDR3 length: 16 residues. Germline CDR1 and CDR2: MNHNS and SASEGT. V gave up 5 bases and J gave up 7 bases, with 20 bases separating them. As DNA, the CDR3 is TGTGCCAGCAGTAAAGAACATGCAGGGGAGATCGGGGAGCTGTTTTTT. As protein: CASSKEHAGEIGELFF.

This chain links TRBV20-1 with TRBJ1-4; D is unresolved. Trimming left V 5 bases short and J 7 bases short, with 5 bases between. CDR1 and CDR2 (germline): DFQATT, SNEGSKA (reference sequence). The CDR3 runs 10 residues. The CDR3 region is CSADSEKLFF. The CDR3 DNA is TGCAGTGCTGATAGTGAAAAACTGTTTTTT.

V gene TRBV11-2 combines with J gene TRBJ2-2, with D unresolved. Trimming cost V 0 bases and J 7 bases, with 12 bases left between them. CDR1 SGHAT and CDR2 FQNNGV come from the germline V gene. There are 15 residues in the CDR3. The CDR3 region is CASSLEPLFGGELFF. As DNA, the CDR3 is TGTGCCAGCAGCTTAGAACCCCTCTTTGGCGGGGAGCTGTTTTTT.

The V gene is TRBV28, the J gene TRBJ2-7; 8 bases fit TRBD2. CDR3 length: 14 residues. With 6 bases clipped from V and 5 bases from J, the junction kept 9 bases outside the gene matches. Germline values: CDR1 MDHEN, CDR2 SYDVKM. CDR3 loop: CASSRGGKSHEQYF. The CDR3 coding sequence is TGTGCCAGCAGCCGGGGGGGGAAGTCCCACGAGCAGTACTTC.

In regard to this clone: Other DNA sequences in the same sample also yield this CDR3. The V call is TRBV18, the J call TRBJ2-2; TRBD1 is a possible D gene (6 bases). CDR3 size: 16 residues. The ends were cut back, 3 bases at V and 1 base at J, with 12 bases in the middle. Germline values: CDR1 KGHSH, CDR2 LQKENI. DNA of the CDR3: TGTGCCAGCTCACCTTACAGGGTTGAGAACACCGGGGAGCTGTTTTTT. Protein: CASSPYRVENTGELFF.

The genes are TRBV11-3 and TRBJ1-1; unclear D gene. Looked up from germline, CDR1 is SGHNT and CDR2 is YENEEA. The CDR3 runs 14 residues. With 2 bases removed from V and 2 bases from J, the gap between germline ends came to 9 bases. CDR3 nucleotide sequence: TGTGCCAGCAGCTTAAAGCCGAAAAACACTGAAGCTTTCTTT. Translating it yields CASSLKPKNTEAFF.

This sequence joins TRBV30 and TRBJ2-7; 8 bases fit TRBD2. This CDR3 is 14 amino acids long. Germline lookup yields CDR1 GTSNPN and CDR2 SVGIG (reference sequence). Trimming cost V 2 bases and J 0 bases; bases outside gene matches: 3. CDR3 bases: TGTGCCTGGAGTCGGGGGGGCAGCTCCTACGAGCAGTACTTC. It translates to CAWSRGGSSYEQYF.

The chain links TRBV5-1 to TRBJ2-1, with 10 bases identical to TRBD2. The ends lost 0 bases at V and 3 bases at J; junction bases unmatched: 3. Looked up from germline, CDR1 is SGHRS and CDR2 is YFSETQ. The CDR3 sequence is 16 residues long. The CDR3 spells CASSLVAGGFYNEQFF. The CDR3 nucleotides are TGCGCCAGCAGCTTGGTAGCGGGGGGCTTCTACAATGAGCAGTTCTTC.

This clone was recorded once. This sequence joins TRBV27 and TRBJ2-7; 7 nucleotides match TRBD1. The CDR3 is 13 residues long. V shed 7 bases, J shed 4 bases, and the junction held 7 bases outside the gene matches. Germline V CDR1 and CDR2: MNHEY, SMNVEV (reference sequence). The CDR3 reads CASKTGTEYEQYF. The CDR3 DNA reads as TGTGCCAGCAAAACCGGGACAGAATACGAGCAGTACTTC.

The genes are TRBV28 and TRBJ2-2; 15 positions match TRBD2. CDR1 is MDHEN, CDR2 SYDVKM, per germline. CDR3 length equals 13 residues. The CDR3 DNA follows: TGTGGGACTAGCGGGAGGGTCACCGGGGAGCTGTTTTTT. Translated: CGTSGRVTGELFF.

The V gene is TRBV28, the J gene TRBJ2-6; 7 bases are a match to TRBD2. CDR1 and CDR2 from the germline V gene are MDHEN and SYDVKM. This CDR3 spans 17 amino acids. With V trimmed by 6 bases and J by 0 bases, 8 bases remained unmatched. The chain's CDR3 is CASSRAGRSSGANVLTF. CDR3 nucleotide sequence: TGTGCCAGCAGCCGGGCCGGGAGGAGCTCTGGGGCCAACGTCCTGACTTTC.

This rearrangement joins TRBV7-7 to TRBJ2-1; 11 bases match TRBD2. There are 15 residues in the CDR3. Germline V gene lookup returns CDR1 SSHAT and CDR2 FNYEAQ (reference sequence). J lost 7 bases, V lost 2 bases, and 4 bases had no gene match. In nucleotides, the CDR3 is TGTGCCAGCAGCTTAACTAGCGGGAGCGGAAATGAGCAGTTCTTC. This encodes CASSLTSGSGNEQFF.

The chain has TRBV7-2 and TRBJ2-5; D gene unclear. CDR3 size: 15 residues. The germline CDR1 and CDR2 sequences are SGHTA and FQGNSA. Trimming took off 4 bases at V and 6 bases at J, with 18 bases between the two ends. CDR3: CASSSARLPQQTQYF. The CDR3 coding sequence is TGTGCCAGCAGCTCCGCCCGACTCCCTCAACAGACCCAGTACTTC.

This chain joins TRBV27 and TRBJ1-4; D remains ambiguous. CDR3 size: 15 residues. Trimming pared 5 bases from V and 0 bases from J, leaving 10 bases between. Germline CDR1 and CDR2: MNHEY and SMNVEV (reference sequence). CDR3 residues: CASSLQTATNEKLFF. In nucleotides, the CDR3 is TGTGCCAGCAGTCTCCAGACCGCAACTAATGAAAAACTGTTTTTT. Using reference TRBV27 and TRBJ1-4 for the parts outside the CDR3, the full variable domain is EAQVTQNPRYLITVTGKKLTVTCSQNMNHEYMSWYRQDPGLGLRQIYYSMNVEVTDKGDVPEGYKVSRKEKRNFPLILESPSPNQTSLYFCASSLQTATNEKLFFGSGTQLSVL.

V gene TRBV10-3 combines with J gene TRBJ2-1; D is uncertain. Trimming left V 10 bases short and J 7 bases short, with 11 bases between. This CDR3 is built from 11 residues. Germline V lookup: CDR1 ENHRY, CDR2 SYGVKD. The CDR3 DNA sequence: TGTGCCACCTCGGTCGGGAATGAGCAGTTCTTC. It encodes CATSVGNEQFF.

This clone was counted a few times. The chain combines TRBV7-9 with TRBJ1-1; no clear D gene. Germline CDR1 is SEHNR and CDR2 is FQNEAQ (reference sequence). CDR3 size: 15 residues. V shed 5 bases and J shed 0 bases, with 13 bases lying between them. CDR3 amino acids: CASSPRSQVNTEAFF. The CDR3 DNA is TGTGCCAGCAGCCCGAGGAGTCAGGTGAACACTGAAGCTTTCTTT.

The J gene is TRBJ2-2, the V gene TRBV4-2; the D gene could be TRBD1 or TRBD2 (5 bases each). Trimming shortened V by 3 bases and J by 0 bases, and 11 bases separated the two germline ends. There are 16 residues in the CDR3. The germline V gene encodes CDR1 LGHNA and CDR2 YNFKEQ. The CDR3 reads CASSQAGTSNTGELFF. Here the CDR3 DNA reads TGTGCCAGCAGCCAGGCCGGGACGTCGAACACCGGGGAGCTGTTTTTT.

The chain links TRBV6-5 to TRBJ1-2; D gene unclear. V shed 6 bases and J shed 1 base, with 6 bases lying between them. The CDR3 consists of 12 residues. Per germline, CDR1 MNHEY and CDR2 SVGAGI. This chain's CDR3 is CASSDGNYGYTF. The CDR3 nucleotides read TGTGCCAGCAGCGACGGTAACTATGGCTACACCTTC.

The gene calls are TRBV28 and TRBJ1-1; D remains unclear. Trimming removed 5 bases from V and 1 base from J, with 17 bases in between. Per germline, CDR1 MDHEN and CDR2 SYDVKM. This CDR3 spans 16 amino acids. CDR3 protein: CASSAPRAPANTEAFF. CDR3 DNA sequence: TGTGCCAGCAGTGCTCCGCGGGCCCCGGCGAACACTGAAGCTTTCTTT.

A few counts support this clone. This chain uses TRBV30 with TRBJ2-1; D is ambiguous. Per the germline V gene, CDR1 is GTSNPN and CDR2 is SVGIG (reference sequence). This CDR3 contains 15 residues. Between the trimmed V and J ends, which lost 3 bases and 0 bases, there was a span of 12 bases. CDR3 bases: TGTGCCTGGAGCGCCGAGGACGGCTCCTACAATGAGCAGTTCTTC. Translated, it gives CAWSAEDGSYNEQFF.

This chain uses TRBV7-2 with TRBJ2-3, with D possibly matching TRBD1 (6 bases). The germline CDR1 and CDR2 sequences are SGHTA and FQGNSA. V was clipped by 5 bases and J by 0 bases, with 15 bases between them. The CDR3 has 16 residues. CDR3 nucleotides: TGTGCCAGCAGCGACCAGACAGGCTTTAGCACAGATACGCAGTATTTT. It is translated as CASSDQTGFSTDTQYF.

The CDR3 DNA reads TGCGCCAGCAGCCAGGAAAGTTGGGCAGATACGCAGTATTTT. This codes for CASSQESWADTQYF. This chain links TRBV4-3 with TRBJ2-3; D ambiguous. The germline V gene has CDR1 LGHNA and CDR2 YSLEER. Trimming stripped 3 bases from V and 4 bases from J, with 11 bases between. The CDR3 is 14 residues long.

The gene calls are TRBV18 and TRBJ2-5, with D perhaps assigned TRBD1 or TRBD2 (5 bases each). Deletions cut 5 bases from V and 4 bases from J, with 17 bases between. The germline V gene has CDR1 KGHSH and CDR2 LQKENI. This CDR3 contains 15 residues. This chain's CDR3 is CASSAGTPGLETQYF. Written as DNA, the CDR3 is TGTGCCAGCTCAGCCGGGACGCCTGGCTTAGAGACCCAGTACTTC.

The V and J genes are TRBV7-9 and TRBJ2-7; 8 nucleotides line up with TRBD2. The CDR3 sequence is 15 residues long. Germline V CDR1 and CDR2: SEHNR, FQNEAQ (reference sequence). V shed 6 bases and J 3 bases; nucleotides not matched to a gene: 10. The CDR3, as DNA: TGTGCCAGCAGTTTGGCGGGGGGCCAGGGCTACGAGCAGTACTTC. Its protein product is CASSLAGGQGYEQYF.

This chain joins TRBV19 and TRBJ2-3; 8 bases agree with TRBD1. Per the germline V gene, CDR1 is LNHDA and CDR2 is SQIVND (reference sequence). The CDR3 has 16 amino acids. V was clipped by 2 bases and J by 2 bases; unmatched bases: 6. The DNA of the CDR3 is TGTGCCAGTAGTATATCAGGGGGCGTTTCCACAGATACGCAGTATTTT. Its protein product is CASSISGGVSTDTQYF.

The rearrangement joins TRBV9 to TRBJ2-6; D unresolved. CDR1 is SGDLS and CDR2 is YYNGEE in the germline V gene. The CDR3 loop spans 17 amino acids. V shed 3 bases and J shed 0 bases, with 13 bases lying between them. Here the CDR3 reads CASSGTRISSGANVLTF. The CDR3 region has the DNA TGTGCCAGCAGCGGAACCCGCATTTCCTCTGGGGCCAACGTCCTGACTTTC.

The CDR3 nucleotides read TGTGCCAGCAGATTAGCGGGAGGGAGGGAGACCCAGTACTTC. This sequence encodes CASRLAGGRETQYF. This rearrangement joins TRBV5-4 to TRBJ2-5; 11 positions match TRBD2. Germline CDR1 and CDR2: SGHNT and YYREEE (reference sequence). The V segment lost 5 bases and the J segment 5 bases; nucleotides outside the gene matches: 5. There are 14 residues in the CDR3.